This is a list of T cell receptor beta chains from one sample in a study of cytomegalovirus exposure and HLA in healthy donors. The repertoire was sequenced with immunoSEQ multiplex PCR; TCRdb's copy has only in-frame clones and lacks some. The data contain 120,000 to 150,000 clones, around 75% of them singletons. The sample comprised PBMCs. The receptors come from a woman in her 30s in good health and CMV-seronegative. Each CDR3 is given with its conserved first and last residue. D genes are given only for firm matches. The size of a clone is reported for some rows only, either as once, few or many, or as a class for expanded clones.

V gene: TRBV10-2; D gene: TRBD2; J gene: TRBJ2-7; clone size: .; CDR3 protein: CASRLAGVSYEQYF; CDR3 DNA: TGCGCCAGCAGATTAGCGGGAGTAAGTTACGAGCAGTACTTC
V gene: TRBV28; D gene: TRBD1; J gene: TRBJ1-5; clone size: .; CDR3 protein: CASSLGQGYNQPQHF; CDR3 DNA: TGTGCCAGCAGTTTAGGACAGGGATACAATCAGCCCCAGCATTTT
V gene: TRBV4-3; D gene: .; J gene: TRBJ2-1; clone size: few; CDR3 protein: CASSQVEVNEQFF; CDR3 DNA: TGCGCCAGCAGCCAAGTCGAGGTCAATGAGCAGTTCTTC
V gene: TRBV19; D gene: TRBD1; J gene: TRBJ1-2; clone size: .; CDR3 protein: CASRLWTGGYGYTF; CDR3 DNA: TGTGCCAGTAGGCTGTGGACAGGAGGGTATGGCTACACCTTC
V gene: TRBV2; D gene: .; J gene: TRBJ2-7; clone size: .; CDR3 protein: CASSKSAGRSAYEQYF; CDR3 DNA: TGTGCCAGCAGCAAGAGCGCGGGGAGATCGGCCTACGAGCAGTACTTC
V gene: TRBV18; D gene: .; J gene: TRBJ2-1; clone size: .; CDR3 protein: CASSLAWSSYNEQFF; CDR3 DNA: TGTGCCAGCTCCCTAGCTTGGAGCTCCTACAATGAGCAGTTCTTC
V gene: TRBV19; D gene: .; J gene: TRBJ1-1; clone size: .; CDR3 protein: CATAIQVTNTEAFF; CDR3 DNA: TGTGCTACCGCAATACAGGTAACGAACACTGAAGCTTTCTTT
V gene: TRBV6-6; D gene: .; J gene: TRBJ2-5; clone size: once; CDR3 protein: CASSYSRSGHAQYF; CDR3 DNA: TGTGCCAGCAGTTACTCGAGAAGCGGCCATGCCCAGTACTTC
V gene: TRBV10-3; D gene: TRBD1; J gene: TRBJ2-1; clone size: .; CDR3 protein: CAISERGQGPEQFF; CDR3 DNA: TGTGCCATCAGTGAGAGGGGACAGGGACCTGAGCAGTTCTTC
V gene: TRBV11-3; D gene: .; J gene: TRBJ2-7; clone size: .; CDR3 protein: CASSYEPRDEQYF; CDR3 DNA: TGTGCCAGCAGTTACGAACCCAGGGACGAGCAGTACTTC
V gene: TRBV5-1; D gene: TRBD1; J gene: TRBJ1-1; clone size: .; CDR3 protein: CASSLGDRVPNTEAFF; CDR3 DNA: TGCGCCAGCAGCTTGGGGGACAGGGTCCCGAACACTGAAGCTTTCTTT
V gene: TRBV6-1; D gene: .; J gene: TRBJ2-7; clone size: few; CDR3 protein: CASRVQGTYEQYF; CDR3 DNA: TGTGCCAGCAGGGTACAGGGAACCTACGAGCAGTACTTC
V gene: TRBV27; D gene: TRBD1; J gene: TRBJ1-1; clone size: .; CDR3 protein: CASSFGQGGTEAFF; CDR3 DNA: TGTGCCAGCAGTTTCGGACAGGGGGGTACTGAAGCTTTCTTT
V gene: TRBV6-4; D gene: TRBD2; J gene: TRBJ2-3; clone size: .; CDR3 protein: CASSDGRATDTQYF; CDR3 DNA: TGTGCCAGCAGTGACGGGAGGGCCACAGATACGCAGTATTTT
V gene: TRBV28; D gene: TRBD1; J gene: TRBJ1-5; clone size: few; CDR3 protein: CASSFRTGWRQPQHF; CDR3 DNA: TGTGCCAGCAGTTTCAGGACAGGGTGGCGGCAGCCCCAGCATTTT
V gene: TRBV7-8; D gene: .; J gene: TRBJ1-3; clone size: .; CDR3 protein: CASDAGVPGNTIYF; CDR3 DNA: TGTGCCAGCGACGCAGGGGTCCCTGGAAACACCATATATTTT
V gene: TRBV7-9; D gene: .; J gene: TRBJ1-6; clone size: .; CDR3 protein: CASSLETGESSYNSPLHF; CDR3 DNA: TGTGCCAGCAGCTTAGAGACCGGAGAAAGCTCCTATAATTCACCCCTCCACTTT
V gene: TRBV19; D gene: TRBD1; J gene: TRBJ1-5; clone size: .; CDR3 protein: CASSGDRNQPQHF; CDR3 DNA: TGTGCCAGTAGTGGGGACAGAAATCAGCCCCAGCATTTT
V gene: TRBV14; D gene: .; J gene: TRBJ1-1; clone size: few; CDR3 protein: CASSLFRGDNTEAFF; CDR3 DNA: TGTGCCAGCAGCCTCTTTCGGGGGGACAACACTGAAGCTTTCTTT
V gene: TRBV4-3; D gene: .; J gene: TRBJ2-3; clone size: once; CDR3 protein: CASSQDFKRASTDTQYF; CDR3 DNA: TGCGCCAGCAGCCAAGATTTTAAGCGGGCTAGCACAGATACGCAGTATTTT
V gene: TRBV28; D gene: TRBD2; J gene: TRBJ2-7; clone size: .; CDR3 protein: CASSSIGGENPIYEQYF; CDR3 DNA: TGTGCCAGCAGCTCCATCGGGGGGGAGAACCCCATATACGAGCAGTACTTC
V gene: TRBV18; D gene: .; J gene: TRBJ2-5; clone size: .; CDR3 protein: CASSPEGREETQYF; CDR3 DNA: TGTGCCAGCTCACCAGAGGGCCGGGAGGAGACCCAGTACTTC
V gene: TRBV7-7; D gene: TRBD1; J gene: TRBJ2-2; clone size: .; CDR3 protein: CASSLQGQGTGELFF; CDR3 DNA: TGTGCCAGCAGCTTACAGGGACAGGGAACCGGGGAGCTGTTTTTT
V gene: TRBV30; D gene: .; J gene: TRBJ1-2; clone size: .; CDR3 protein: CAWSPGGERGYTF; CDR3 DNA: TGTGCCTGGAGTCCGGGGGGAGAAAGAGGCTACACCTTC
V gene: TRBV9; D gene: TRBD2; J gene: TRBJ2-3; clone size: .; CDR3 protein: CASSVGSGRADTQYF; CDR3 DNA: TGTGCCAGCAGCGTAGGTAGCGGGCGCGCAGATACGCAGTATTTT
V gene: TRBV27; D gene: TRBD1; J gene: TRBJ2-7; clone size: .; CDR3 protein: CASSQSTGRYEQYF; CDR3 DNA: TGTGCCAGCAGTCAATCGACAGGGCGTTACGAGCAGTACTTC
V gene: TRBV29-1; D gene: TRBD2; J gene: TRBJ2-3; clone size: .; CDR3 protein: CSVGVAGALNTQYF; CDR3 DNA: TGCAGCGTTGGAGTAGCGGGGGCCTTGAACACGCAGTATTTT
V gene: TRBV7-3; D gene: TRBD1; J gene: TRBJ2-1; clone size: .; CDR3 protein: CASSPNRGNEQFF; CDR3 DNA: TGTGCCAGCAGCCCGAACAGGGGTAATGAGCAGTTCTTC
V gene: TRBV5-1; D gene: .; J gene: TRBJ2-5; clone size: once; CDR3 protein: CASSLSVVEETQYF; CDR3 DNA: TGCGCCAGCAGCTTGTCGGTGGTTGAAGAGACCCAGTACTTC
V gene: TRBV9; D gene: .; J gene: TRBJ2-1; clone size: .; CDR3 protein: CASSAKGGVSYNEQFF; CDR3 DNA: TGTGCCAGCAGCGCAAAGGGCGGGGTCTCCTACAATGAGCAGTTCTTC
V gene: TRBV9; D gene: .; J gene: TRBJ1-6; clone size: .; CDR3 protein: CASSPISYNSPLHF; CDR3 DNA: TGTGCCAGCAGCCCCATCTCCTATAATTCACCCCTCCACTTT
V gene: TRBV7-2; D gene: .; J gene: TRBJ1-6; clone size: .; CDR3 protein: CASSSQGLNSPLHF; CDR3 DNA: TGTGCCAGCAGCTCACAGGGTCTTAATTCACCCCTCCACTTT
V gene: TRBV5-1; D gene: .; J gene: TRBJ1-6; clone size: .; CDR3 protein: CASSLVGAGRDSPLHF; CDR3 DNA: TGCGCCAGCAGCTTGGTGGGGGCCGGGAGGGATTCACCCCTCCACTTT
V gene: TRBV7-3; D gene: TRBD1; J gene: TRBJ2-2; clone size: .; CDR3 protein: CASSAGRQGSGELFF; CDR3 DNA: TGTGCCAGCAGCGCGGGTAGACAGGGGTCCGGGGAGCTGTTTTTT
V gene: TRBV5-6; D gene: .; J gene: TRBJ2-7; clone size: .; CDR3 protein: CASSSTYEQYF; CDR3 DNA: TGTGCCAGCAGCTCCACCTACGAGCAGTACTTC
V gene: TRBV6-1; D gene: .; J gene: TRBJ2-5; clone size: .; CDR3 protein: CASSDWGLETQYF; CDR3 DNA: TGTGCCAGCAGTGATTGGGGGCTGGAGACCCAGTACTTC
V gene: TRBV28; D gene: .; J gene: TRBJ2-7; clone size: .; CDR3 protein: CASSSQGFAQYF; CDR3 DNA: TGTGCCAGCAGTTCACAGGGTTTCGCGCAGTACTTC